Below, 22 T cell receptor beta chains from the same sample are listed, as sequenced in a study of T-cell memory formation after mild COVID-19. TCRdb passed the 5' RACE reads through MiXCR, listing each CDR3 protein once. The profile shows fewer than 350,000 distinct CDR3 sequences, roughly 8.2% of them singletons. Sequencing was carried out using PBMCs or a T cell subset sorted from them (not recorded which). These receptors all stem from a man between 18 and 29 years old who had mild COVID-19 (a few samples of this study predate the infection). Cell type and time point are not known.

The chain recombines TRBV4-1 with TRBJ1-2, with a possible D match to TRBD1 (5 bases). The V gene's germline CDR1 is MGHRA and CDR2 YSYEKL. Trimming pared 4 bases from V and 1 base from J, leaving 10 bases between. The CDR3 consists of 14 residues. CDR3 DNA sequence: TGCGCCAGCAGCCCGACAGTTTATAACTATGGCTACACCTTC. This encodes CASSPTVYNYGYTF.

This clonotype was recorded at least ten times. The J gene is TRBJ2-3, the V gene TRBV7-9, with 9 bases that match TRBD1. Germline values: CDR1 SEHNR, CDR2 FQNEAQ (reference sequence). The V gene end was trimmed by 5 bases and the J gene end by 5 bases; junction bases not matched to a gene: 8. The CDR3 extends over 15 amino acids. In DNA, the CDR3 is TGTGCCAGCAGCGGCCGGGACAGGGTTGGAGATACGCAGTATTTT. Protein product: CASSGRDRVGDTQYF.

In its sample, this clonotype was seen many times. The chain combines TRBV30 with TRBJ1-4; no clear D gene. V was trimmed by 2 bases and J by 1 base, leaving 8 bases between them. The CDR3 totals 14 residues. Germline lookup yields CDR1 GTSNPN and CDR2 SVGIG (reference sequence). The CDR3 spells CAWSFLGTNEKLFF. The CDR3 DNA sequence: TGTGCCTGGAGTTTTCTCGGAACTAATGAAAAACTGTTTTTT.

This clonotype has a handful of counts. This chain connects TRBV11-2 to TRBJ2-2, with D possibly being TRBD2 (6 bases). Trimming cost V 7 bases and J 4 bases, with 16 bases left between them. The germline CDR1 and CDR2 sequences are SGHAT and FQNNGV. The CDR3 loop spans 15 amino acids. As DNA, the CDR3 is TGTGCCAGCACCACCTCGGTGGGGGGCACCGGGGAGCTGTTTTTT. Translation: CASTTSVGGTGELFF.

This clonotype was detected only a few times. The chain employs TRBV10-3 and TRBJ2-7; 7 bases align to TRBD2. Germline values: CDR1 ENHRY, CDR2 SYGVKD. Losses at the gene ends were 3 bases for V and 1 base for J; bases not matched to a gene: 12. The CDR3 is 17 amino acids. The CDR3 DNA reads TGTGCCATCAGTGACCCCGCCGGGAGGTACCAATCCTACGAGCAGTACTTC. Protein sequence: CAISDPAGRYQSYEQYF.

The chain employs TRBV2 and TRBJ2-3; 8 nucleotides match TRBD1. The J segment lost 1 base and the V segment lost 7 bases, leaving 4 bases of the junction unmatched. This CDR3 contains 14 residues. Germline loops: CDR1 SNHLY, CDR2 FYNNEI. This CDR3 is CASITGQGTDTQYF. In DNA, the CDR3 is TGTGCCAGCATTACGGGACAGGGCACAGATACGCAGTATTTT.

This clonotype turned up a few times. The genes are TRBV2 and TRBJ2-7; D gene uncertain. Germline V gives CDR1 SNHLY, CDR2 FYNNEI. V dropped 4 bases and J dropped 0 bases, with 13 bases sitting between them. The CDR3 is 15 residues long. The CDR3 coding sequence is TGTGCCAGCAGTGGGACCGCCGGTTACTCCTACGAGCAGTACTTC. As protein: CASSGTAGYSYEQYF.

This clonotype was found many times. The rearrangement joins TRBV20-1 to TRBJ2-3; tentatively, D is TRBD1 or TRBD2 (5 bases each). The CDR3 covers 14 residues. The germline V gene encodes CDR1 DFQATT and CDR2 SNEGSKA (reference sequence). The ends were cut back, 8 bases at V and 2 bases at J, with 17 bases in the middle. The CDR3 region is CSTQPGPYTDTQYF. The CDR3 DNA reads TGCAGTACCCAACCGGGACCATACACAGATACGCAGTATTTT.

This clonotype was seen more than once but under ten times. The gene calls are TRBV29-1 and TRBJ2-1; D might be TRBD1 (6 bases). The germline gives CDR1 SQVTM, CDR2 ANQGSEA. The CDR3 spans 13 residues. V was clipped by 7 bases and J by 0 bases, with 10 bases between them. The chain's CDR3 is CSAGQYSYNEQFF. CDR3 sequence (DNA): TGCAGCGCTGGACAGTACTCCTACAATGAGCAGTTCTTC.

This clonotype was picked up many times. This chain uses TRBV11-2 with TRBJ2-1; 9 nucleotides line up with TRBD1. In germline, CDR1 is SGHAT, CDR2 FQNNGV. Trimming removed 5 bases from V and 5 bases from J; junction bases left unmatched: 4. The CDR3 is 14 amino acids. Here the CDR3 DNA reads TGTGCCAGCAGCCGACAGGGGGGGAACAATGAGCAGTTCTTC. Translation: CASSRQGGNNEQFF.

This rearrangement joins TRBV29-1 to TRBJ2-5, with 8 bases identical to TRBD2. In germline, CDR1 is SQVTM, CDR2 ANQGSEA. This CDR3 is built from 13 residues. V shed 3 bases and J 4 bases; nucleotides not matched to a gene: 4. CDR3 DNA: TGCAGCGTTGATGTAGCGGGGCCAGAGACCCAGTACTTC. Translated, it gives CSVDVAGPETQYF. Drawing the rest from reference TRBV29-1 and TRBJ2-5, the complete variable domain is SAVISQKPSRDICQRGTSLTIQCQVDSQVTMMFWYRQQPGQSLTLIATANQGSEATYESGFVIDKFPISRPNLTFSTLTVSNMSPEDSSIYLCSVDVAGPETQYFGPGTRLLVL.

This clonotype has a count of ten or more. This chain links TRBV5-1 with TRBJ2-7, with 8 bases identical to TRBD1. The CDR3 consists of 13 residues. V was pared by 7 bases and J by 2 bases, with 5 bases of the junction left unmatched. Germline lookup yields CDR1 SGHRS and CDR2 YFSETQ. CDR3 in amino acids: CASGSTGAYEQYF. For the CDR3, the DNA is TGCGCCAGCGGGTCGACAGGGGCCTACGAGCAGTACTTC.

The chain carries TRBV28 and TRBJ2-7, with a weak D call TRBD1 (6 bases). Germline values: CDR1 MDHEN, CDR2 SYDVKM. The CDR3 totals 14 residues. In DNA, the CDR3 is TGTGTTACATCGACAGGAGCGTACTACTACGAGCAGTACGTC. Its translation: CVTSTGAYYYEQYV.

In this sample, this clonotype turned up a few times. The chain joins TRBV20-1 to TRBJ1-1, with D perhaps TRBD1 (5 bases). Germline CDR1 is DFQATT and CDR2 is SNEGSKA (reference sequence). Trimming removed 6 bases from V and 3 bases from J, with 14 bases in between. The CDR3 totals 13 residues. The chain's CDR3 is CSAKGIGDTEAFF. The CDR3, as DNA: TGCAGTGCCAAGGGGATCGGGGACACTGAAGCTTTCTTT.

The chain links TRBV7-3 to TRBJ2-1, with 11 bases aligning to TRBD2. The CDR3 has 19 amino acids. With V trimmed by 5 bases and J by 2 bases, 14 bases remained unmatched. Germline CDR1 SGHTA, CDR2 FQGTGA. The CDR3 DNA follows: TGTGCCAGCAGCCCAGCCACCCCGGGACTAGCGGCTGCCTACAATGAGCAGTTCTTC. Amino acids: CASSPATPGLAAAYNEQFF.

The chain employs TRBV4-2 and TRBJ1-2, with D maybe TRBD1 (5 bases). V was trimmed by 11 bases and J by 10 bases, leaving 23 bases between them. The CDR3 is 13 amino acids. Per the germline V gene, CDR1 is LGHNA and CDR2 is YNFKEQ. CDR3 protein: CAGRTSGRTDYTF. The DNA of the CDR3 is TGTGCCGGCCGGACGTCGGGACGGACGGACTACACCTTC.

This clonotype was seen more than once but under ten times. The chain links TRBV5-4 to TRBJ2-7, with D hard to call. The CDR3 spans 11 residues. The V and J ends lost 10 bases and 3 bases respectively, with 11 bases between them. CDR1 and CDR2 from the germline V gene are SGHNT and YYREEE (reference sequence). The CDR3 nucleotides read TGTGCCCTTCTTAAGGGCTACGAGCAGTACTTC. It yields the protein CALLKGYEQYF.

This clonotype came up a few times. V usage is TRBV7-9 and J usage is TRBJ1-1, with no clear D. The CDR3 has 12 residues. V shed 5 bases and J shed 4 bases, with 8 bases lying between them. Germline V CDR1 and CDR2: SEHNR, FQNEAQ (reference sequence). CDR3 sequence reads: CASSQEFTEAFF. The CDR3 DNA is TGTGCCAGCAGCCAGGAGTTCACTGAAGCTTTCTTT.

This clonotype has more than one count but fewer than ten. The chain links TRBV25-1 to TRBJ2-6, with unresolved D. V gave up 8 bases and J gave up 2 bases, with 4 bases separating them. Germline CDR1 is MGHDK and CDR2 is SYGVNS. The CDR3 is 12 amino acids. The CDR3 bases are TGTGCCAGCCGACCTGGGGCCAACGTCCTGACTTTC. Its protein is CASRPGANVLTF.

CDR3 loop: CASSLAGTGGDYGYTF. DNA for the CDR3: TGTGCCAGCAGCTTAGCTGGGACAGGGGGTGACTATGGCTACACCTTC. The chain employs TRBV7-2 and TRBJ1-2, with TRBD1 identical over 11 bases. Germline V gene sequence: CDR1 SGHTA, CDR2 FQGNSA. This CDR3 contains 16 residues. After removal of 0 bases from V and 3 bases from J, the junction contained 3 bases not matched to a gene.

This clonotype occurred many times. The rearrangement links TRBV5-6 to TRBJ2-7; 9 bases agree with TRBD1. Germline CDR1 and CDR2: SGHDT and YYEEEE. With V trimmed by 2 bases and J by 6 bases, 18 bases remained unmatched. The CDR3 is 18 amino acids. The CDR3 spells CASSLTNHLRDRVREQYV. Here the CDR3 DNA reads TGTGCCAGCAGCTTAACAAACCATTTACGGGACAGGGTCCGCGAGCAGTACGTC.

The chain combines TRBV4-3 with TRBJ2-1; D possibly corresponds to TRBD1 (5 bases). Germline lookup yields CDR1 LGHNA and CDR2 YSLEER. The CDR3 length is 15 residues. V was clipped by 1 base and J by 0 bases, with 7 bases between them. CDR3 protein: CASSQGTGSYNEQFF. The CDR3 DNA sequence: TGCGCCAGCAGCCAAGGAACAGGCTCCTACAATGAGCAGTTCTTC.